Presented here are 26 T cell receptor beta chains from one specimen sequenced in a study of identical twins. TCRdb called the 5' RACE reads again in MiXCR, with one record for every CDR3 protein. The data contain more than 1.5 million distinct CDR3 sequences, around a third of them singletons. The sample taken for sequencing was cord blood. The receptor source for this set is a newborn girl in good health.

The V and J genes are TRBV24-1 and TRBJ2-1; TRBD1 matches 8 bases. Trimming removed 0 bases from V and 6 bases from J; junction bases left unmatched: 6. Germline V lookup: CDR1 KGHDR, CDR2 SFDVKD. The CDR3 runs to 16 residues. CDR3 nucleotide sequence: TGTGCCACCAGTGATTTGGGACAGGGCACGGTCAATGAGCAGTTCTTC. It yields the protein CATSDLGQGTVNEQFF.

This clonotype was seen only a few times. The chain carries TRBV11-1 and TRBJ2-3; 13 nucleotides match TRBD2. The CDR3 sequence is 16 residues long. V shed 5 bases, J shed 3 bases, and the junction held 5 bases outside the gene matches. Germline V lookup: CDR1 SGHAT, CDR2 FQDESV (reference sequence). Here the CDR3 reads CASSPGLAGETDTQYF. The CDR3 bases are TGTGCCAGCAGCCCCGGACTAGCGGGAGAGACAGATACGCAGTATTTT.

The chain joins TRBV2 to TRBJ2-7; D is perhaps TRBD2 (6 bases). With 8 bases removed from V and 7 bases from J, the gap between germline ends came to 15 bases. This CDR3 spans 12 amino acids. The germline gives CDR1 SNHLY, CDR2 FYNNEI. The CDR3 DNA sequence: TGTGCCAGCTTGGCGGGAAACAATGAGCAGTACTTC. Translating it yields CASLAGNNEQYF.

This chain uses TRBV5-5 with TRBJ2-3; D remains unclear. The germline CDR1 and CDR2 sequences are SGHKS and YYEKEE (reference sequence). Trimming stripped 1 base from V and 10 bases from J, with 10 bases between. This CDR3 is 12 amino acids long. Here the CDR3 reads CASSLRVGAQYF. For the CDR3, the DNA is TGTGCCAGCAGCTTGCGGGTAGGTGCGCAGTATTTT.

This clonotype was counted once. V gene TRBV10-3 combines with J gene TRBJ1-6; D is ambiguous. In germline, CDR1 is ENHRY, CDR2 SYGVKD. V lost 4 bases and J lost 0, with 7 bases in between. The CDR3 is 15 amino acids. CDR3 DNA sequence: TGTGCCATCAGTGGAGGAGGCTCCTATAATTCACCCCTCCACTTT. Encoded protein: CAISGGGSYNSPLHF.

The chain couples TRBV10-3 to TRBJ1-1; D possibly corresponds to TRBD1 (6 bases). Trimming removed 2 bases from V and 1 base from J, with 11 bases in between. Germline V gene sequence: CDR1 ENHRY, CDR2 SYGVKD. The CDR3 covers 15 residues. The CDR3 here is CAISEAHRENTEAFF. The CDR3 nucleotides read TGTGCCATCAGTGAGGCACACAGGGAGAACACTGAAGCTTTCTTT.

This sequence joins TRBV15 and TRBJ1-1; D is ambiguous. The germline V gene has CDR1 LNHNV and CDR2 YYDKDF (reference sequence). This CDR3 contains 15 residues. V was pared by 3 bases and J by 0 bases, with 11 bases between. The DNA for the CDR3 is TGTGCCACCAGCAGGGATTACGCCCTGAACACTGAAGCTTTCTTT. Translation gives CATSRDYALNTEAFF.

There are a few counts of this clonotype. This rearrangement joins TRBV7-2 to TRBJ1-1; D might be TRBD1 (5 bases). Trimming removed 2 bases from V and 10 bases from J, with 20 bases in between. Germline V lookup: CDR1 SGHTA, CDR2 FQGNSA. The CDR3 is 15 amino acids. The CDR3 spells CASSLYYSGENVAFF. As DNA, the CDR3 is TGTGCCAGCAGCTTATATTATTCGGGGGAAAATGTAGCTTTCTTT.

This rearrangement joins TRBV10-3 to TRBJ2-3; 7 nucleotides agree with TRBD1. The CDR3 covers 15 residues. The germline V gene has CDR1 ENHRY and CDR2 SYGVKD. V lost 0 bases and J lost 0; bases outside the gene matches: 0. The CDR3 is CAISESDRSTDTQYF. Here the CDR3 DNA reads TGTGCCATCAGTGAGTCGGACAGGAGCACAGATACGCAGTATTTT.

This clonotype was observed a handful of times. The rearrangement uses TRBV7-2 and TRBJ2-1, with TRBD1 matching over 7 bases. Losses at the gene ends were 5 bases for V and 7 bases for J; bases not matched to a gene: 11. The CDR3 totals 15 residues. The germline V gene has CDR1 SGHTA and CDR2 FQGNSA. CDR3 DNA sequence: TGTGCCAGCAGCGCACAGGGGTTGGTTGGTAATGAGCAGTTCTTC. It specifies CASSAQGLVGNEQFF.

This chain joins TRBV27 and TRBJ1-3; unclear D gene. Trimming cost V 5 bases and J 0 bases, with 8 bases left between them. Germline values: CDR1 MNHEY, CDR2 SMNVEV (reference sequence). CDR3 length equals 14 residues. The CDR3 is CASSNGISGNTIYF. The CDR3 DNA follows: TGTGCCAGCAGTAACGGGATCTCTGGAAACACCATATATTTT.

This clonotype turned up a few times. The chain links TRBV24-1 to TRBJ2-5; 8 positions agree with TRBD1. CDR3 length: 15 amino acids. V dropped 2 bases and J dropped 2; count of bases not matched to a gene: 3. The germline V gene has CDR1 KGHDR and CDR2 SFDVKD. The CDR3 sequence is CATSDSRQGQETQYF. CDR3 coding DNA: TGTGCCACCAGTGATTCCAGACAGGGGCAAGAGACCCAGTACTTC.

The gene calls are TRBV7-6 and TRBJ2-7; D not resolved. The CDR3 consists of 13 residues. With 5 bases removed from V and 4 bases from J, the gap between germline ends came to 12 bases. Germline lookup yields CDR1 SGHVS and CDR2 FNYEAQ. The CDR3 DNA reads as TGTGCCAGCAGCCTAGGCAACAAGTACGAGCAGTACTTC. This sequence encodes CASSLGNKYEQYF.

This chain links TRBV7-9 with TRBJ2-1; TRBD1 or TRBD2 may be the D gene (5 bases each). The CDR3 spans 14 residues. Per germline, CDR1 SEHNR and CDR2 FQNEAQ (reference sequence). Trimming shortened V by 6 bases and J by 9 bases, and 18 bases separated the two germline ends. Here the CDR3 reads CASSPGPTRGEQFF. The CDR3, as DNA: TGTGCCAGCAGTCCGGGACCGACGAGGGGTGAGCAGTTCTTC.

This clonotype was picked up many times. V usage is TRBV10-3 and J usage is TRBJ2-7; D assignment may be TRBD1 or TRBD2 (5 bases each). CDR3 length: 15 amino acids. The germline V gene encodes CDR1 ENHRY and CDR2 SYGVKD. V dropped 8 bases and J dropped 2 bases, with 19 bases sitting between them. CDR3 in DNA: TGTGCCATCGGGGGAATCGGCGTACGACCCTACGAGCAGTACTTC. Its protein is CAIGGIGVRPYEQYF.

This clonotype was observed a handful of times. The chain uses TRBV24-1 and TRBJ1-4; D not certain. The V end lost 0 bases, the J end lost 4 bases, and 8 bases lay between the germline ends. This CDR3 contains 15 residues. CDR1 and CDR2 from the germline V gene are KGHDR and SFDVKD. The CDR3 sequence is CATSDLRVVNEKLFF. For the CDR3, the DNA is TGTGCCACCAGTGATTTGCGGGTAGTTAATGAAAAACTGTTTTTT.

Only a few counts were recorded for this clonotype. The J gene is TRBJ1-2, the V gene TRBV29-1; no definite D call. CDR3 size: 12 residues. Between the trimmed V and J ends, which lost 3 bases and 2 bases, there was a span of 7 bases. Germline assignment: CDR1 SQVTM and CDR2 ANQGSEA. This CDR3 is CSVEEVNYGYTF. CDR3 sequence (DNA): TGCAGCGTTGAGGAGGTGAACTATGGCTACACCTTC. Combining the CDR3 with reference TRBV29-1 and TRBJ1-2 gives the whole variable domain SAVISQKPSRDICQRGTSLTIQCQVDSQVTMMFWYRQQPGQSLTLIATANQGSEATYESGFVIDKFPISRPNLTFSTLTVSNMSPEDSSIYLCSVEEVNYGYTFGSGTRLTVV.

The V call is TRBV6-6, the J call TRBJ1-4; D is possibly TRBD1 (5 bases). The germline V and J ends were trimmed by 7 bases and 0 bases, with 18 bases remaining between them. CDR1 is MNHNY, CDR2 SVGAGI, per germline (reference sequence). This CDR3 is built from 17 residues. CDR3 region: CASTRVQGLSTNEKLFF. The CDR3 DNA follows: TGTGCCAGCACAAGGGTTCAGGGCCTTTCAACTAATGAAAAACTGTTTTTT.

A remark on this clonotype: The junction shows a germline mismatch at one end, possibly a read error. The chain joins TRBV15 to TRBJ1-2, with D hard to call. From germline, CDR1 is LNHNV and CDR2 YYDKDF (reference sequence). The CDR3 is 13 amino acids. DNA for the CDR3: TGTGCCACCAGCAGAGAGTTTGTATATGGCTGCACCTTC. Translation: CATSREFVYGCTF.

This chain links TRBV5-1 with TRBJ2-1, with 11 bases lining up with TRBD2. Germline-derived CDR1 and CDR2 are SGHRS and YFSETQ. J gave up 6 bases and V 1 base, and 21 bases lay outside the gene matches. The CDR3 consists of 21 residues. For the CDR3, the DNA is TGCGCCAGCAGCTTGACCCCCACAGGGAGCCCAACTAGCGGGAGCTCCAATGAGCAGTTCTTC. Amino acids: CASSLTPTGSPTSGSSNEQFF.

This clonotype was found a few times. The CDR3 nucleotides are TGTGCCAGCGTCCGGCAGGGGGACATGAACACTGAAGCTTTCTTT. Translated, it gives CASVRQGDMNTEAFF. The chain joins TRBV6-1 to TRBJ1-1; 7 nucleotides agree with TRBD1. The ends lost 8 bases at V and 0 bases at J; junction bases unmatched: 9. Per the germline V gene, CDR1 is MNHNS and CDR2 is SASEGT. This CDR3 spans 15 amino acids.

As concerns this clonotype: A junction boundary mismatches the germline segment, possibly from a read error. The chain links TRBV15 to TRBJ2-5; 8 bases are a match to TRBD1. The CDR3 is made up of 15 amino acids. CDR1 is LNHNV, CDR2 YYDKDF, per germline (reference sequence). The CDR3 region is CATSTGTGKWETQYF. The CDR3 DNA reads as TGTGCCACTAGCACGGGGACAGGCAAGTGGGAGACCCAGTACTTC.

This clonotype occurred a few times. This chain uses TRBV5-1 with TRBJ2-7, with 8 bases identical to TRBD2. With 0 bases clipped from V and 3 bases from J, the junction kept 5 bases outside the gene matches. Germline CDR1 is SGHRS and CDR2 is YFSETQ. The CDR3 runs 15 residues. The CDR3 nucleotides are TGCGCCAGCAGCTTGGCGGGGGGGAATCTCTACGAGCAGTACTTC. Protein sequence: CASSLAGGNLYEQYF.

The rearrangement uses TRBV12-3 or TRBV12-4 and TRBJ2-3; 11 nucleotides align to TRBD1. Trimming removed 5 bases from V and 3 bases from J; junction bases left unmatched: 7. The CDR3 covers 16 residues. In DNA, the CDR3 is TGTGCCAGCAGTCTAGGACAGGGGGCAGTTACAGATACGCAGTATTTT. As protein: CASSLGQGAVTDTQYF.

The chain recombines TRBV5-1 with TRBJ1-2; the match to TRBD1 covers 9 bases. Germline V gene data show CDR1 as SGHRS and CDR2 as YFSETQ. The junction had 19 bases not matched to a gene; V was cut back by 1 base and J by 6 bases. This CDR3 contains 19 residues. The CDR3 DNA sequence: TGCGCCAGCAGCTTGAGAGGACAGGGGCTTCCCTCACTAAGGGATGGCTACACCTTC. Its protein product is CASSLRGQGLPSLRDGYTF.

CDR3 protein: CASKGRTGETEAFF. In nucleotides, the CDR3 is TGTGCCAGCAAGGGCAGGACAGGGGAAACTGAAGCTTTCTTT. This rearrangement joins TRBV25-1 to TRBJ1-1; TRBD1 matches 9 bases. From germline, CDR1 is MGHDK and CDR2 SYGVNS. V was pared by 7 bases and J by 5 bases, with 8 bases of the junction left unmatched. The CDR3 runs to 14 residues.